This T cell receptor (beta chain) was recovered during a study of a mutant IDH1 vaccine in newly diagnosed glioma. On the study more broadly: In weeks 1, 3, 5, 7, 11, 15, 19 and 23, patients were vaccinated. The treated group averaged about 44 years old and was about 60% male, about 38% female.

From germline, CDR1 is SGHRS and CDR2 YFSETQ. V dropped 2 bases and J dropped 8 bases, with 13 bases sitting between them. The CDR3 covers 13 residues. Study-wide findings and caveats: Changes in the top peripheral T cell clonotypes seemingly had no bearing on pseudoprogression.

Comments on this clone: Antigen unknown.

Time point in this sample: week 11, during vaccination. It was 300 ug of mutant IDH1 20-mer peptide that made up each vaccine dose, given with topical imiquimod. The method was immunoSEQ multiplex PCR; TCRdb's version includes in-frame clones alone and lacks a portion of them. Among about 64,000 clones listed, about 81% were seen once. The V call is TRBV5-1, the J call TRBJ1-1; a weak D match, TRBD1 (5 bases). The source is a woman aged 45 to 65 with glioma. The sequencing here drew on PBMCs, taken from a glioma patient whose treatment included an IDH1 peptide vaccine. This chain's CDR3 is CASSFGGVKEAFF. CDR3 nucleotide sequence: TGCGCCAGCAGCTTTGGGGGGGTTAAGGAAGCTTTCTTT.